This entry features one TCR beta chain sequence. These data are taken from a study of blood T cell repertoires in COVID-19. At the level of the study: Samples taken during acute and convalescent COVID-19 were collected in the United States, Italy and Spain. T cells, B-cell-depleted T cells, or PBMCs supplied cDNA or gDNA.

The CDR3 spans 20 residues. In the authors' workflow: Reference gene primer amplification yielded estimated nucleated cell counts. Libraries were prepared by immunoSEQ multiplex PCR; TCRdb keeps only in-frame clonotypes and omits some of them. The DNA was the basis for D and trimming; V, J and clone size are from that table. Among tens of thousands of clones listed, about 85% were seen once. The sample consisted of peripheral blood. The V call is TRBV21-1, the J call TRBJ2-2; the DNA was not used to check the table's D call, TRBD1. TRBV21-1 is a listed pseudogene. This receptor was taken from a man in his fifties in a cohort sampled during active COVID-19. CDR3 sequence reads: CASSKTERGQLCLNTGELFF. The DNA of the CDR3 is TGTGCCAGCAGCAAAACCGAGAGGGGACAGCTCTGCCTGAACACCGGGGAGCTGTTTTTT.